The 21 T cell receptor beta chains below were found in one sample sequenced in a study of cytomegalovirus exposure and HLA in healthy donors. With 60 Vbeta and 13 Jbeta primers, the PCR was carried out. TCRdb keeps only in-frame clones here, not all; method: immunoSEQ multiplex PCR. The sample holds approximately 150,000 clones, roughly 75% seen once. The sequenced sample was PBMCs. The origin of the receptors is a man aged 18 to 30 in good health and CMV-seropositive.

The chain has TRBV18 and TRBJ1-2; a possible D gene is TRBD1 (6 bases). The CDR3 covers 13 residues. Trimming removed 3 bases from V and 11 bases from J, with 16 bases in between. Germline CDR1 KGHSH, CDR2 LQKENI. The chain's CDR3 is CASSPGTRWGYTF. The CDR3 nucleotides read TGTGCCAGCTCACCCGGGACACGATGGGGGTACACCTTC.

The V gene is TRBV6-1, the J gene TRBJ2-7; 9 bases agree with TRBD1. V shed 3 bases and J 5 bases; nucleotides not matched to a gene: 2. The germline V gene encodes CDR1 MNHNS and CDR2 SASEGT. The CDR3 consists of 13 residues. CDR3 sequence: CASSERTGDEQYF. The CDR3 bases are TGTGCCAGCAGTGAGAGGACAGGGGACGAGCAGTACTTC.

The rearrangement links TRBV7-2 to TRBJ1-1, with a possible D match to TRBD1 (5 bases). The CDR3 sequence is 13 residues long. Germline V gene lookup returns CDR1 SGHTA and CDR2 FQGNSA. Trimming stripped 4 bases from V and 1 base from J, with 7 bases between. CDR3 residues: CASSSDRNTEAFF. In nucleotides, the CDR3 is TGTGCCAGCAGCTCCGACAGGAACACTGAAGCTTTCTTT.

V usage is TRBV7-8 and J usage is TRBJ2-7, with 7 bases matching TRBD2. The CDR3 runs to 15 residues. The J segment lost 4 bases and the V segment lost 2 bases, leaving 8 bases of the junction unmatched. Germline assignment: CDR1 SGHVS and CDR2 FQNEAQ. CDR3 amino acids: CASSLNLAAGYEQYF. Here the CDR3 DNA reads TGTGCCAGCAGCTTAAACCTAGCGGCGGGGTACGAGCAGTACTTC.

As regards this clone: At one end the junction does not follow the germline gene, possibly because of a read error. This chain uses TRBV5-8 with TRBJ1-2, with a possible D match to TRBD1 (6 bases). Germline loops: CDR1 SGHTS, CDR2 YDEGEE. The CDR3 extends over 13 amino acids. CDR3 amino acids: CASSLDRVSGYPF. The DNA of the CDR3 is TGTGCCAGCAGCTTGGACAGGGTATCTGGCTACCCCTTC.

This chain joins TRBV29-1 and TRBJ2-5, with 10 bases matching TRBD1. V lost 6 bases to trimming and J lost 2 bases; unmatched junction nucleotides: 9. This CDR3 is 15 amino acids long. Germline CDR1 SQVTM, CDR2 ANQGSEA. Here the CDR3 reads CSVVLGQGIQETQYF. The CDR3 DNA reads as TGCAGCGTCGTTCTGGGACAGGGGATTCAAGAGACCCAGTACTTC.

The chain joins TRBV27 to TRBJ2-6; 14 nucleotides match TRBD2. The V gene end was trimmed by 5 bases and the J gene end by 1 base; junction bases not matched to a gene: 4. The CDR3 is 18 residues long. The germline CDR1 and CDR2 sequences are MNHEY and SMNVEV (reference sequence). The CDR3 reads CASSMGLAGVSGANVLTF. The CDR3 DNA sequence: TGTGCCAGCAGTATGGGACTAGCGGGAGTGTCTGGGGCCAACGTCCTGACTTTC.

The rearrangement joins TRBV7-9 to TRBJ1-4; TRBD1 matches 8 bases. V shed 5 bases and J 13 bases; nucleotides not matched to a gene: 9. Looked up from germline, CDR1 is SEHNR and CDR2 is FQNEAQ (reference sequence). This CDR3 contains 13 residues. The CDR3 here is CASSLGQGSGLFF. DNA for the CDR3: TGTGCCAGCAGCCTCGGACAGGGCTCGGGACTGTTTTTT.

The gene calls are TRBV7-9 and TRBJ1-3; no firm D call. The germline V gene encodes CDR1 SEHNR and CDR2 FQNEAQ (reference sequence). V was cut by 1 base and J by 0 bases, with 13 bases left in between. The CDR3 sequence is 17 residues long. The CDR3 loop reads CASSLGQGAASGNTIYF. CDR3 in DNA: TGTGCCAGCAGCTTAGGCCAAGGAGCCGCCTCTGGAAACACCATATATTTT.

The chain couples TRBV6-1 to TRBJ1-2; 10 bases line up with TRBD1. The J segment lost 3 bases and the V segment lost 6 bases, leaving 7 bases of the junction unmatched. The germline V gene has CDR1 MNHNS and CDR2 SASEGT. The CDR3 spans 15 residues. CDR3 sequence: CASRSSGQGYYGYTF. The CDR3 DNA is TGTGCCAGCAGATCCTCGGGACAGGGGTACTATGGCTACACCTTC.

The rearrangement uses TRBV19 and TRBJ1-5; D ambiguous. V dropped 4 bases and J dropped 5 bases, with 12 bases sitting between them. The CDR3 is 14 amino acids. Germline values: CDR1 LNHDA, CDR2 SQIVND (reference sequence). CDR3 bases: TGTGCCAGTAGTACTCTCCTTGAGGATCAGCCCCAGCATTTT. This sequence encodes CASSTLLEDQPQHF. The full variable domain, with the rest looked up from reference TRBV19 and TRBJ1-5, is DGGITQSPKYLFRKEGQNVTLSCEQNLNHDAMYWYRQDPGQGLRLIYYSQIVNDFQKGDIAEGYSVSREKKESFPLTVTSAQKNPTAFYLCASSTLLEDQPQHFGDGTRLSIL.

The CDR3 DNA follows: TGTGCCAGCAGTCACTCAGGGCTGGAGACCCAGTACTTC. This encodes CASSHSGLETQYF. The chain employs TRBV27 and TRBJ2-5, with D perhaps matching TRBD1 (5 bases). The CDR3 has 13 amino acids. Trimming shortened V by 5 bases and J by 5 bases, and 12 bases separated the two germline ends. Germline V gene sequence: CDR1 MNHEY, CDR2 SMNVEV (reference sequence).

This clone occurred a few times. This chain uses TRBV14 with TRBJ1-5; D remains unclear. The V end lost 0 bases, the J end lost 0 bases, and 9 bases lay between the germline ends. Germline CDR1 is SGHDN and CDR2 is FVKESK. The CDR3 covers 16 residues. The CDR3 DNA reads TGTGCCAGCAGCCAAGATCTTCGAGGTAGCAATCAGCCCCAGCATTTT. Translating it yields CASSQDLRGSNQPQHF.

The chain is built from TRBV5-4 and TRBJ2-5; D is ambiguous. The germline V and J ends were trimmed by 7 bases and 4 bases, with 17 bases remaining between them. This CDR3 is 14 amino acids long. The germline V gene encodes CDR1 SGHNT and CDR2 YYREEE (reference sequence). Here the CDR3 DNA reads TGTGCCAGCTCTCTCCCCCAGAGGCCAGAGACCCAGTACTTC. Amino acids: CASSLPQRPETQYF.

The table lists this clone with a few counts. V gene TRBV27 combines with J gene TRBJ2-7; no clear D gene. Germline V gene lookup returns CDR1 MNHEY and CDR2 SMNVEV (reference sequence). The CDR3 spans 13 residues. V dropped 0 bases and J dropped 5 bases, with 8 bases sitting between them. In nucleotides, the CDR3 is TGTGCCAGCAGTTTATCGGCCGGAGACGAGCAGTACTTC. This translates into CASSLSAGDEQYF.

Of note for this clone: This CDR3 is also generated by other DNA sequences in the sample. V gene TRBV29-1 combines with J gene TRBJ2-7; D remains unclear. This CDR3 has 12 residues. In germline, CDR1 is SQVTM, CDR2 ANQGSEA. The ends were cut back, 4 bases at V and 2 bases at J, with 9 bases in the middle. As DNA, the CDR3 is TGCAGCGTTGCCTCCGGAGCCTACGAGCAGTACTTC. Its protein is CSVASGAYEQYF.

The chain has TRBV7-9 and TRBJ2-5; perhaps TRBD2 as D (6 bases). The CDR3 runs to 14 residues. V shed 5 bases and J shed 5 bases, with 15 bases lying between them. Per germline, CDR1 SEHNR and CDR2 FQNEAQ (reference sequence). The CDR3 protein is CASSQPRGIETQYF. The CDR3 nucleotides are TGTGCCAGCAGCCAACCTCGCGGGATCGAGACCCAGTACTTC.

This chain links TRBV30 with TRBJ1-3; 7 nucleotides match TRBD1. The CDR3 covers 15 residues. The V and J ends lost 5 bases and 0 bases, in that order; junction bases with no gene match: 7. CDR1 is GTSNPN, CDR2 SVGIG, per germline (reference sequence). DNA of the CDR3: TGTGCCTGGGGGAGACAGGGACGCTCTGGAAACACCATATATTTT. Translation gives CAWGRQGRSGNTIYF.

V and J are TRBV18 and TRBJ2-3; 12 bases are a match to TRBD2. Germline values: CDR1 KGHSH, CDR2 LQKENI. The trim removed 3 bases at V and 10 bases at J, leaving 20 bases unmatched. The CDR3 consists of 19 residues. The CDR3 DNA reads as TGTGCCAGCTCACCTCTTTATACTAGCGGGAGGACCGATCCACGGGCGCAGTATTTT. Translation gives CASSPLYTSGRTDPRAQYF.

In DNA, the CDR3 is TGTGCCAGCAGGGATGTCGAGGGGACTAGCGGGAGCCCTAGCACAGATACGCAGTATTTT. Its protein product is CASRDVEGTSGSPSTDTQYF. The rearrangement links TRBV2 to TRBJ2-3, with 14 positions matching TRBD2. Trimming removed 6 bases from V and 0 bases from J; junction bases left unmatched: 14. This CDR3 spans 20 amino acids. CDR1 and CDR2 from the germline V gene are SNHLY and FYNNEI. Complete variable domain (other parts from reference TRBV2 and TRBJ2-3): EPEVTQTPSHQVTQMGQEVILRCVPISNHLYFYWYRQILGQKVEFLVSFYNNEISEKSEIFDDQFSVERPDGSNFTLKIRSTKLEDSAMYFCASRDVEGTSGSPSTDTQYFGPGTRLTVL.

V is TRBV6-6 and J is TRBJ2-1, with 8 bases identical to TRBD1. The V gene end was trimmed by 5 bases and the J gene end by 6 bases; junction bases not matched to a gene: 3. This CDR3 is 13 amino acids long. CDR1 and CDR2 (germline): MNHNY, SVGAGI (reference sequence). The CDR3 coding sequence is TGTGCCAGCAGTCGACAGGGGCCCAATGAGCAGTTCTTC. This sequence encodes CASSRQGPNEQFF.